Below are 21 T cell receptor beta chains sequenced from a single sample in a study of T cells in localized non-small cell lung cancer. The table came from immunoSEQ multiplex PCR; TCRdb's copy has only in-frame clones and leaves some out. This table has about 3,000 clones, under 20% appearing once. Sample: lung tumor tissue, taken before any cancer treatment. The receptors here all came from a man aged 35 to 69 with stage I squamous cell lung carcinoma.

This clone was counted a few times. This chain connects TRBV11-3 to TRBJ1-4; TRBD1 aligns across 9 bases. Trimming at V came to 5 bases and at J to 8 bases, leaving 12 bases not matched to a gene. CDR1 SGHNT and CDR2 YENEEA come from the germline V gene. This CDR3 comprises 16 residues. The CDR3 spells CASSPGGQGRKEKLFF. The CDR3, as DNA: TGTGCCAGCAGCCCCGGCGGACAGGGGAGGAAGGAAAAACTGTTTTTT.

In this sample, this clone turned up a few times. This chain uses TRBV12-5 with TRBJ1-6, with 7 positions matching TRBD1. Germline V lookup: CDR1 LGHNT, CDR2 FRNRAP. CDR3 length: 13 amino acids. For the CDR3, the DNA is TGTGCCAGCACCATAGACAGGGTTTCACCCCTCCACTTT. This gives the protein CASTIDRVSPLHF.

This clone was recorded many times. The CDR3 is CASSLNVLGEQYF. Written as DNA, the CDR3 is TGTGCCAGCAGCTTAAATGTGTTGGGCGAGCAGTACTTC. The chain couples TRBV7-4 to TRBJ2-7; D is ambiguous. The V gene's germline CDR1 is SGHVT and CDR2 SQSDAQ. V gave up 2 bases and J gave up 6 bases, with 11 bases separating them. The CDR3 spans 13 residues. Full variable domain (rest looked up from reference TRBV7-4 and TRBJ2-7): GAGVSQSPRYKVAKRGRDVALRCDSISGHVTLYWYRQTLGQGSEVLTYSQSDAQRDKSGRPSGRFSAERPERSVSTLKIQRTEQGDSAVYLCASSLNVLGEQYFGPGTRLTVT.

This clone was seen a few times. The chain joins TRBV19 to TRBJ1-2, with D perhaps TRBD1 (6 bases). The V gene lost 4 bases and the J gene lost 8 bases, with 17 bases spanning the gap. This CDR3 comprises 14 residues. The germline gives CDR1 LNHDA, CDR2 SQIVND (reference sequence). This CDR3 reads CASSTIYTGNGYTF. In DNA form, the CDR3 reads TGTGCCAGTAGTACCATTTATACAGGGAACGGCTACACCTTC.

This chain uses TRBV19 with TRBJ2-2, with unresolved D. Trimming cost V 0 bases and J 5 bases, with 10 bases left between them. CDR1 and CDR2 from the germline V gene are LNHDA and SQIVND (reference sequence). This CDR3 has 15 residues. The CDR3 region is CASSIDGRQTGELFF. CDR3 nucleotide sequence: TGTGCCAGTAGTATAGACGGTCGGCAGACCGGGGAGCTGTTTTTT.

V usage is TRBV9 and J usage is TRBJ1-6; 9 bases map to TRBD1. Trimming at V came to 3 bases and at J to 10 bases, leaving 8 bases not matched to a gene. Germline V gene lookup returns CDR1 SGDLS and CDR2 YYNGEE. There are 15 residues in the CDR3. CDR3 sequence reads: CASSAGQGIGSPLHF. The CDR3 DNA is TGTGCCAGCAGCGCCGGACAGGGGATAGGGTCACCCCTCCACTTT.

This clone occurred a few times. This chain links TRBV9 with TRBJ1-2, with no clear D. The germline V gene has CDR1 SGDLS and CDR2 YYNGEE. V was shortened by 0 bases and J by 0 bases, with 9 bases between the two germline ends. The length of the CDR3 is 15 residues. In nucleotides, the CDR3 is TGTGCCAGCAGCGTAGTAGAGAACCCTAACTATGGCTACACCTTC. It codes for CASSVVENPNYGYTF. Full variable domain (rest looked up from reference TRBV9 and TRBJ1-2): DSGVTQTPKHLITATGQRVTLRCSPRSGDLSVYWYQQSLDQGLQFLIQYYNGEERAKGNILERFSAQQFPDLHSELNLSSLELGDSALYFCASSVVENPNYGYTFGSGTRLTVV.

This clone was detected once. The chain is built from TRBV30 and TRBJ2-7, with TRBD2 as a possible D gene (6 bases). V gave up 3 bases and J gave up 4 bases, with 10 bases separating them. CDR1 and CDR2 (germline): GTSNPN, SVGIG (reference sequence). The CDR3 sequence is 12 residues long. CDR3 sequence: CAWRGGLYEQYF. The CDR3 DNA reads as TGTGCCTGGAGGGGTGGACTATACGAGCAGTACTTC.

The chain links TRBV6-8 to TRBJ1-5; 10 nucleotides match TRBD1. CDR1 and CDR2 from the germline V gene are MNHGY and SAAAGT. The CDR3 is 17 amino acids. V lost 10 bases, J lost 1 base, and 13 bases stayed unmatched. CDR3 bases: TGTGCCACCTACCCGGGACAGGGGATTGTCAGCAATCAGCCCCAGCATTTT. It is translated as CATYPGQGIVSNQPQHF.

A few counts support this clone. The CDR3 spells CASSQDRRRGTGQNYEQYF. As DNA, the CDR3 is TGCGCCAGCAGCCAAGATCGCCGGCGGGGGACAGGGCAGAACTACGAGCAGTACTTC. The chain joins TRBV4-1 to TRBJ2-7; TRBD1 matches at 9 bases. CDR3 length equals 19 residues. Trimming took 0 bases from V and 3 from J; bases not matched to a gene: 15. Germline V gene lookup returns CDR1 MGHRA and CDR2 YSYEKL.

This clone has a handful of counts. This chain joins TRBV9 and TRBJ2-2; a possible D gene is TRBD1 (7 bases). CDR3 length: 18 residues. Germline V CDR1 and CDR2: SGDLS, YYNGEE. V lost 2 bases to trimming and J lost 5 bases, with 22 bases between them. The CDR3 region is CASSVGGGGPALTGELFF. The CDR3 DNA follows: TGTGCCAGCAGCGTCGGTGGAGGGGGCCCAGCTTTAACCGGGGAGCTGTTTTTT.

The chain is built from TRBV9 and TRBJ1-2; D gene unclear. The CDR3 runs 13 residues. V lost 0 bases to trimming and J lost 0 bases, with 3 bases between them. The germline V gene has CDR1 SGDLS and CDR2 YYNGEE. The CDR3 nucleotides are TGTGCCAGCAGCGTAGTCCCTAACTATGGCTACACCTTC. Translated, it gives CASSVVPNYGYTF.

This clone counts as medium-sized. The chain recombines TRBV23-1 with TRBJ1-1; no clear D gene. TRBV23-1 is recorded as an ORF, its role being uncertain. Trimming removed 6 bases from V and 0 bases from J, with 8 bases in between. The CDR3 consists of 13 residues. The CDR3 nucleotides are TGCGCCAGCAGCTTAGGAGTGAACACTGAAGCTTTCTTT. Translating it yields CASSLGVNTEAFF.

This chain links TRBV11-3 with TRBJ2-1, with 8 bases identical to TRBD2. Germline CDR1 is SGHNT and CDR2 is YENEEA. This CDR3 has 15 residues. Losses at the gene ends were 2 bases for V and 4 bases for J; bases not matched to a gene: 4. The CDR3 DNA follows: TGTGCCAGCAGCTTAAGCGGGGGACCGTACAATGAGCAGTTCTTC. Translating gives CASSLSGGPYNEQFF.

This clone was detected once. The J gene is TRBJ2-2, the V gene TRBV15, with 7 bases lining up with TRBD2. The CDR3 sequence is 16 residues long. V trimming: 3 bases; J trimming: 8 bases; junction bases outside the gene matches: 12. In germline, CDR1 is LNHNV, CDR2 YYDKDF (reference sequence). In nucleotides, the CDR3 is TGTGCCACCAGCAGGGGGACTACCCCAATAGGTGGGGAGCTGTTTTTT. Encoded protein: CATSRGTTPIGGELFF.

This chain joins TRBV11-3 and TRBJ2-7; D is unresolved. CDR1 SGHNT and CDR2 YENEEA come from the germline V gene. V was cut by 5 bases and J by 1 base, with 18 bases left in between. The CDR3 sequence is 16 residues long. The CDR3: CASSLRLVRKSYEQYF. For the CDR3, the DNA is TGTGCCAGCAGCCTCCGGCTGGTAAGGAAGTCCTACGAGCAGTACTTC.

This clone was seen more than once but under ten times. The chain carries TRBV18 and TRBJ1-1, with 7 bases fitting TRBD1. Germline values: CDR1 KGHSH, CDR2 LQKENI. The CDR3 is made up of 14 amino acids. Unmatched junction bases numbered 1, after V lost 1 base and J lost 2 bases. The CDR3, as DNA: TGTGCCAGCTCACCACAGGGGGCTAACACTGAAGCTTTCTTT. Amino acids: CASSPQGANTEAFF.

The V gene is TRBV7-1, the J gene TRBJ2-1, with 10 bases matching TRBD2. TRBV7-1 qualifies as an ORF whose function is uncertain. The CDR3 runs to 13 residues. Trimming at V came to 4 bases and at J to 12 bases, leaving 6 bases not matched to a gene. The CDR3 sequence: CASSLASGGPQFF. The CDR3, as DNA: TGTGCCAGCAGCTTAGCTAGCGGGGGCCCGCAGTTCTTC.

The CDR3 DNA sequence: TGTGCCAGCAGTTTTACACGCCCAGGACAGGGCTCTGGGGCCAACGTCCTGACTTTC. Translating it yields CASSFTRPGQGSGANVLTF. The chain employs TRBV6-8 and TRBJ2-6, with 8 bases matching TRBD1. Germline V gene lookup returns CDR1 MNHGY and CDR2 SAAAGT. The CDR3 sequence is 19 residues long. J gave up 0 bases and V 4 bases, and 11 bases lay outside the gene matches.

A few counts support this clone. The chain links TRBV18 to TRBJ2-2, with 9 bases fitting TRBD2. Germline loops: CDR1 KGHSH, CDR2 LQKENI. The CDR3 spans 16 residues. The V segment lost 0 bases and the J segment 4 bases; nucleotides outside the gene matches: 3. CDR3 sequence: CASSPPLAGVTGELFF. In DNA form, the CDR3 reads TGTGCCAGCTCACCACCGTTAGCGGGGGTCACCGGGGAGCTGTTTTTT.

This sequence joins TRBV9 and TRBJ1-4, with D possibly TRBD1 on 5 matching bases. V was pared by 0 bases and J by 3 bases, with 9 bases between. Germline loops: CDR1 SGDLS, CDR2 YYNGEE. The CDR3 covers 15 residues. CDR3 bases: TGTGCCAGCAGCGTAGTTGGGGCTTCTAATGAAAAACTGTTTTTT. This translates into CASSVVGASNEKLFF.